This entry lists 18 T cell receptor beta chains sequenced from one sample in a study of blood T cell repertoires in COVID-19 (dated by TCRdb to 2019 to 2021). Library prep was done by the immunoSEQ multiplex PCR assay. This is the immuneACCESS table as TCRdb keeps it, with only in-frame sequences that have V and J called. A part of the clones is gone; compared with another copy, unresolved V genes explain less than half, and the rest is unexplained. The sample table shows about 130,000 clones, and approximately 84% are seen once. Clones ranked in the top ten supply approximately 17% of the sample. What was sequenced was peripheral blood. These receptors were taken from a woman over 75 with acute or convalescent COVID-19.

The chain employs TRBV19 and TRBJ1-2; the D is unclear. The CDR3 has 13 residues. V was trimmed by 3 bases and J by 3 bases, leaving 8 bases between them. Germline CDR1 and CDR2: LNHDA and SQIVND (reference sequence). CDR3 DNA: TGTGCCAGTAGTATTGACACTTACTATGGCTACACCTTC. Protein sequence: CASSIDTYYGYTF.

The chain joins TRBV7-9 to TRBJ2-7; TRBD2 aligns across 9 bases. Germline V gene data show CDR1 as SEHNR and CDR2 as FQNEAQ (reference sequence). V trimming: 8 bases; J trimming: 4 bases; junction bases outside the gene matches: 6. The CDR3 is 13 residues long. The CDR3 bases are TGTGCCAGCGGAGGACTAGCGTCGTACGAGCAGTACTTC. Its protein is CASGGLASYEQYF.

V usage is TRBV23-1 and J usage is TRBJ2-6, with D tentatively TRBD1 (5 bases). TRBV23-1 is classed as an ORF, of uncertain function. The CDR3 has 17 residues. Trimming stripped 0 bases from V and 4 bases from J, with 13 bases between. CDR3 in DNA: TGCGCCAGCAGTCAATCTAAAGGGGATCCAGGGGCCAACGTCCTGACTTTC. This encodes CASSQSKGDPGANVLTF.

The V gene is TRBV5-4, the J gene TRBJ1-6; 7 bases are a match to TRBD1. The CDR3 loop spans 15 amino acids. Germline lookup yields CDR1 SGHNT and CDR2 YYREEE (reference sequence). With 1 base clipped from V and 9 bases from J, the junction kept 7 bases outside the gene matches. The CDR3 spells CASSLYRDSRSPLHF. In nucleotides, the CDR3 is TGTGCCAGCAGCTTGTACCGGGACAGCCGTTCACCCCTCCACTTT.

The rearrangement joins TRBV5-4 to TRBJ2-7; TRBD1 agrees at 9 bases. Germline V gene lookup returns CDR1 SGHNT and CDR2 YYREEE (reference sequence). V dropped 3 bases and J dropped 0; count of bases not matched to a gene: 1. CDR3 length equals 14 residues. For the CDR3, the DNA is TGTGCCAGCAGCTCGGACAGGGGCTCCTACGAGCAGTACTTC. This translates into CASSSDRGSYEQYF.

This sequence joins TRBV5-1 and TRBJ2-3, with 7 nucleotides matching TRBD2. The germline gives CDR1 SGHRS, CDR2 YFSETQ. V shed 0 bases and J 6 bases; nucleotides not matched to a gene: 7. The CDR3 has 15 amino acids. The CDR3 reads CASSLDGLVGDTQYF. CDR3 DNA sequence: TGCGCCAGCAGCTTGGATGGACTAGTGGGGGATACGCAGTATTTT.

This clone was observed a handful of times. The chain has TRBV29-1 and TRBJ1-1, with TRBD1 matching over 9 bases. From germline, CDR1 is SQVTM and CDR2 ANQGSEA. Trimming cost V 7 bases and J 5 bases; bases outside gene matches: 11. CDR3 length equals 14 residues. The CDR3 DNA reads TGCAGCGGACAACAGGGGGCGCGTGAAACTGAAGCTTTCTTT. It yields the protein CSGQQGARETEAFF.

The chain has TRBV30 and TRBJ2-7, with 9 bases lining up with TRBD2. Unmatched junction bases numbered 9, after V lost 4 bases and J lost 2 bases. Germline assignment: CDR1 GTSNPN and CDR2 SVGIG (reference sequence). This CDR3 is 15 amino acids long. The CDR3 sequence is CAWTPSGRIAYEQYF. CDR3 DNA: TGTGCCTGGACCCCCAGCGGGAGGATTGCCTACGAGCAGTACTTC.

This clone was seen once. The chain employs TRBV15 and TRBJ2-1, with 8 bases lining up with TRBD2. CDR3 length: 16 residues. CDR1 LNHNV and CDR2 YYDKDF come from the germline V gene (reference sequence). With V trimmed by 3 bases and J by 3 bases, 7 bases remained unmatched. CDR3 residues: CATSSLERGFYNEQFF. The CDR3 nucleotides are TGTGCCACCAGCAGTCTAGAGCGGGGGTTCTACAATGAGCAGTTCTTC.

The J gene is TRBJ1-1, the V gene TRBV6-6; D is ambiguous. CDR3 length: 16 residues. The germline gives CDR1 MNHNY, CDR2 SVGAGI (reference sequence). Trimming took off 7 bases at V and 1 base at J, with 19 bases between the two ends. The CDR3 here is CASKKSQISPNTEAFF. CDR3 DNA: TGTGCCAGCAAGAAAAGTCAGATATCCCCGAACACTGAAGCTTTCTTT.

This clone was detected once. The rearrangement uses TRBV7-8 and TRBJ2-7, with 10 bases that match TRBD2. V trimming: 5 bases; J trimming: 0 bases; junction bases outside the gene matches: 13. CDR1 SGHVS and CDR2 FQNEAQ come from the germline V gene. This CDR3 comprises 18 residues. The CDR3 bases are TGTGCCAGCAGCCAAGGGGTAGCGGGAGGCTACTACTCCTACGAGCAGTACTTC. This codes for CASSQGVAGGYYSYEQYF.

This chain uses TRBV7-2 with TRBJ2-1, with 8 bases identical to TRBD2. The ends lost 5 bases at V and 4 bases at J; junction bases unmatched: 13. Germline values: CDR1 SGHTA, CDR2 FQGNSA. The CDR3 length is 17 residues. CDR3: CASSPQSGGPPYNEQFF. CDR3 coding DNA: TGTGCCAGCAGCCCCCAGAGCGGGGGTCCCCCTTACAATGAGCAGTTCTTC. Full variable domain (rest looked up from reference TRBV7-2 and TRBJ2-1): GAGVSQSPSNKVTEKGKDVELRCDPISGHTALYWYRQSLGQGLEFLIYFQGNSAPDKSGLPSDRFSAERTGGSVSTLTIQRTQQEDSAVYLCASSPQSGGPPYNEQFFGPGTRLTVL.

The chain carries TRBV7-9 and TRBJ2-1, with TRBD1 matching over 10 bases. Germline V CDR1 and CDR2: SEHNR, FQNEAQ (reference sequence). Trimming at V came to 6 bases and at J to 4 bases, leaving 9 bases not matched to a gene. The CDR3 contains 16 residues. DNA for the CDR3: TGTGCCAGCAGGCCCGGCGGGACAGGGGTGTACAATGAGCAGTTCTTC. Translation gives CASRPGGTGVYNEQFF.

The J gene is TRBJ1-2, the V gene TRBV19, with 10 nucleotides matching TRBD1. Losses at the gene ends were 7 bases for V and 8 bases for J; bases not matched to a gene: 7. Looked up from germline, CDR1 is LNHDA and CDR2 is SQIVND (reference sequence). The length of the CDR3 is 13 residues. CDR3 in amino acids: CASNHRDRGGYTF. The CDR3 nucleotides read TGTGCCAGTAACCACCGGGACAGGGGCGGCTACACCTTC.

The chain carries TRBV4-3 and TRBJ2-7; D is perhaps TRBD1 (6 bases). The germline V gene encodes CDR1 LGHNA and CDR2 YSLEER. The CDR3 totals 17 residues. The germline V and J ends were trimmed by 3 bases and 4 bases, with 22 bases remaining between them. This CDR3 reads CASSQDKVFGQTYEQYF. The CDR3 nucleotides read TGCGCCAGCAGCCAGGACAAAGTATTCGGACAGACTTACGAGCAGTACTTC.

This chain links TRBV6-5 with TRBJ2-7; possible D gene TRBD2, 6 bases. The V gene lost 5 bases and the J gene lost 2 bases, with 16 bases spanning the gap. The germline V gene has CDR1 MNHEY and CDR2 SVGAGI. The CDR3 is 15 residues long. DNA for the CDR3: TGTGCCAGCAGTACGCGGGATGCGGTTGCCTACGAGCAGTACTTC. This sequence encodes CASSTRDAVAYEQYF.

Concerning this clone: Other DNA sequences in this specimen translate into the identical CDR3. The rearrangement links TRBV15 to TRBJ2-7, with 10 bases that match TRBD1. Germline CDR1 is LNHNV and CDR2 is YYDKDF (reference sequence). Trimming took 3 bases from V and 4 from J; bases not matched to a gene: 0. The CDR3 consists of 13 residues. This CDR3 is CATSRDRGYEQYF. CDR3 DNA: TGTGCCACCAGCAGGGACAGGGGGTACGAGCAGTACTTC. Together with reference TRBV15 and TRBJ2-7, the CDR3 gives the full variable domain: DAMVIQNPRYQVTQFGKPVTLSCSQTLNHNVMYWYQQKSSQAPKLLFHYYDKDFNNEADTPDNFQSRRPNTSFCFLDIRSPGLGDTAMYLCATSRDRGYEQYFGPGTRLTVT.

Written as DNA, the CDR3 is TGTGCCTGGGAACCGGGGGACCCCTATAATTCACCCCTCCACTTT. It yields the protein CAWEPGDPYNSPLHF. The chain employs TRBV30 and TRBJ1-6; TRBD1 might be the D (5 bases). CDR1 and CDR2 (germline): GTSNPN, SVGIG (reference sequence). The CDR3 consists of 15 residues. V gave up 5 bases and J gave up 2 bases, with 13 bases separating them. Using reference TRBV30 and TRBJ1-6 for the parts outside the CDR3, the full variable domain is SQTIHQWPATLVQPVGSPLSLECTVEGTSNPNLYWYRQAAGRGLQLLFYSVGIGQISSEVPQNLSASRPQDRQFILSSKKLLLSDSGFYLCAWEPGDPYNSPLHFGNGTRLTVT.